This T cell receptor beta chain was sequenced for a study of blood T cell repertoires in COVID-19 (dated by TCRdb to the early 2020s). Regarding the complete study: Samples covering the acute and convalescent phases of COVID-19 were provided by collaborators in the United States, Italy and Spain. The repertoires were released in a freely available public database intended as a resource for research on the immune response to SARS-CoV-2. The prospective study material was composed of cDNA or gDNA derived from T cells, B-cell-depleted T cells, or PBMCs. Samples were obtained from the ongoing ImmuneRACE study (first 160 participants) and from 1,000 to 1,500 subjects provided by 6 global collaborators. Subjects who had been exposed to COVID-19, were actively infected with it, or had recovered from it provided the deeply sampled blood TCRbeta repertoires that made up the dataset. Nearly every sample came with metadata listing a de-identified subject ID, COVID-19 status, age in years and sex. Where HLA class I and class II types were available, the types were taken from metadata supplied by the sample provider, not from assay-based typing.

Germline trimming: 2 bases from V, 5 bases from J; junction bases outside gene matches: 14. The cysteine opens and the phenylalanine closes a CDR3 of 17 amino acids. Of the read, only the CDR3 DNA is kept; its 51 bases are in frame from base 1. CDR1 and CDR2 were assigned from the germline V gene (reference sequence) as SGHNT and YYREEE. Another Seattle source contributed samples from volunteer blood donors who had recovered from COVID-19. Each collaborating institution followed its own protocols to collect whole blood in K2EDTA tubes. For TCRbeta analysis, collaborator samples were shipped as frozen whole blood, as isolated PBMCs, or as DNA extracted from either sample type. Concerning this clone: The clone's antigen remains unknown. No much larger clonotype is one base removed from it; base qualities were not supplied.

What the research found in general, with its limitations: How much clinical and demographic metadata was included differed by source and by participant, and the metadata was provided uncurated.

TCRbeta CDR3 regions were amplified from genomic DNA using the immunoSEQ Assay, a bias-controlled multiplex PCR. The authors' analysis ran thus. Within the assay, amplification of reference gene primers was used to estimate how many nucleated cells each sample contained. To quantify the absolute abundance of each unique TCRbeta CDR3 rearrangement, sequence reads were collapsed and filtered. Productive Simpson clonality was computed per sample as the square root of Simpson's diversity index over productive rearrangements. As stored in TCRdb, this immuneACCESS dataset retains in-frame rearrangements with V and J assigned. A fraction of the clones does not appear; measured against another copy, unresolved V genes explain less than half of the discrepancy, and the remainder lacks a known reason. The V and J calls and clone size come from that table; D and trimming were worked out from the DNA. The sample table shows some 180,000 clones, and about 86% are seen once. In total, the top ten clones hold approximately 18% of the sample.

This TCR came from a woman aged 70-85 years who had recovered from COVID-19. The source material was peripheral blood. Rearrangement joined TRBV5-4 to TRBJ2-5, and TRBD2 matches 8 of the central bases. Here is the DNA: TGTGCCAGCAGCTTATCCGTCTCTCGGGGGGGCGGGGAGACCCAGTACTTC. Its protein reads: CASSLSVSRGGGETQYF.